This T cell receptor (beta chain) was sequenced for a study of T cells in Graves' hyperthyroidism and ophthalmopathy. The V end was cut by 8 bases, the J end by 0 bases, with 7 bases between. Germline CDR1 SGHTA, CDR2 FQGNSA. This CDR3 has 12 amino acids. Study-level points and caveats: In simple terms, a model built on 13 V-J features told ophthalmopathy apart from stable hyperthyroidism.

Authors of the study amplified TCR beta CDR3 regions from RNA transcripts. The primer set for the first-round RT-PCR of the TCR CDR3 was HTBI. TCRdb re-derived calls from the multiplex PCR reads in MiXCR, one entry per CDR3 protein. Here the sample spans over 700,000 distinct CDR3 sequences, 18% being singletons. Turning to this clonotype: Its antigen is currently unknown.

A patient was excluded if there was uncontrolled infection, other autoimmune disease, pregnancy or lactation. V is TRBV7-2 and J is TRBJ1-2; D remains unclear. This receptor was identified in a woman aged 50 to 60 with Graves' hyperthyroidism that later progressed to Graves' ophthalmopathy. The material sequenced was blood. The CDR3 region is CASGLTNYGYTF. The CDR3 DNA follows: TGTGCCAGCGGTTTAACTAACTATGGCTACACCTTC.